These 15 T cell receptor beta chains were sequenced from one sample in a study of blood T cell repertoires in COVID-19. Generated by immunoSEQ multiplex PCR, the TCRdb table keeps only in-frame clones and is missing some. The sample contains some 160,000 clones, 80% to 90% of which appear only once. The specimen sequenced was PBMCs or T cells enriched from blood (not recorded which). The receptors stem from a woman aged 50 to 60 who had recovered from COVID-19.

The chain carries TRBV7-9 and TRBJ1-6, with D unclear. In germline, CDR1 is SEHNR, CDR2 FQNEAQ (reference sequence). The CDR3 runs 12 residues. V lost 7 bases and J lost 9, with 10 bases in between. The CDR3 loop reads CASTPTGSPLHF. The CDR3 DNA reads as TGTGCCAGCACCCCCACGGGTTCACCCCTCCACTTT.

Only a few counts were recorded for this clone. The CDR3 DNA reads as TGTGCCAGCAGCTTAGGAGGGGGCTGGCAGCCCCAGCATTTT. It translates to CASSLGGGWQPQHF. The rearrangement joins TRBV7-9 to TRBJ1-5, with TRBD1 identical over 7 bases. Germline CDR1 reads SEHNR; CDR2 reads FQNEAQ (reference sequence). Trimming took 1 base from V and 7 from J; bases not matched to a gene: 4. The CDR3 has 14 amino acids.

This chain uses TRBV7-2 with TRBJ2-3; 9 nucleotides align to TRBD2. Germline assignment: CDR1 SGHTA and CDR2 FQGNSA. This CDR3 region has 12 residues. The junction had 3 bases not matched to a gene; V was cut back by 5 bases and J by 9 bases. CDR3 amino acids: CASSLTSGTQYF. CDR3 bases: TGTGCCAGCAGCCTAACTAGCGGGACGCAGTATTTT. The full variable domain, completed using reference TRBV7-2 and TRBJ2-3, is GAGVSQSPSNKVTEKGKDVELRCDPISGHTALYWYRQSLGQGLEFLIYFQGNSAPDKSGLPSDRFSAERTGGSVSTLTIQRTQQEDSAVYLCASSLTSGTQYFGPGTRLTVL.

J is TRBJ1-5 and V is TRBV6-2 or TRBV6-3; D remains unclear. V was pared by 6 bases and J by 8 bases, with 17 bases between. This CDR3 comprises 14 residues. Germline V gives CDR1 MNHEY, CDR2 SVGEGT. The CDR3 sequence is CASSGDGAKKPQHF. The CDR3 DNA reads as TGTGCCAGCAGCGGAGACGGAGCGAAGAAGCCCCAGCATTTT.

J is TRBJ2-7 and V is TRBV6-2 or TRBV6-3; D not resolved. The CDR3 covers 15 residues. With 4 bases removed from V and 6 bases from J, the gap between germline ends came to 19 bases. Germline CDR1 and CDR2: MNHEY and SVGEGT. The CDR3 DNA follows: TGTGCCAGCAGTTCGCGACTTTACAACCGCCTCGAGCAGTACTTC. Protein product: CASSSRLYNRLEQYF.

This clone was counted a single time. The V and J genes are TRBV6-6 and TRBJ2-2; no firm D call. There are 12 residues in the CDR3. From germline, CDR1 is MNHNY and CDR2 SVGAGI (reference sequence). V was clipped by 2 bases and J by 6 bases, with 4 bases between them. CDR3 amino acids: CASSYQAGELFF. The CDR3 DNA sequence: TGTGCCAGCAGTTACCAGGCCGGGGAGCTGTTTTTT.

The CDR3 region is CASSRPLLEGYNEQFF. As DNA, the CDR3 is TGTGCCAGCAGCCGACCACTTTTGGAGGGGTACAATGAGCAGTTCTTC. This rearrangement joins TRBV7-9 to TRBJ2-1; the D gene is possibly TRBD2 (6 bases). Trimming left V 5 bases short and J 4 bases short, with 18 bases between. Germline CDR1 and CDR2: SEHNR and FQNEAQ (reference sequence). This CDR3 has 16 amino acids.

The chain carries TRBV9 and TRBJ2-1; TRBD2 aligns across 11 bases. The CDR3 totals 17 residues. The V gene's germline CDR1 is SGDLS and CDR2 YYNGEE. The junction had 7 bases not matched to a gene; V was cut back by 0 bases and J by 5 bases. CDR3 in DNA: TGTGCCAGCAGCGTAGGACTAGCGGGATACCTCGACAATGAGCAGTTCTTC. Translated, it gives CASSVGLAGYLDNEQFF.

This rearrangement joins TRBV7-3 to TRBJ2-1; D may be TRBD2 (5 bases). Between the trimmed V and J ends, which lost 3 bases and 7 bases, there was a span of 10 bases. In germline, CDR1 is SGHTA, CDR2 FQGTGA. This CDR3 comprises 13 residues. The CDR3 nucleotides are TGTGCCAGCAGCTTCAGTAGCGAGAATGAGCAGTTCTTC. Protein sequence: CASSFSSENEQFF.

The V gene is TRBV6-5, the J gene TRBJ2-3; maybe TRBD1 (5 bases). CDR1 is MNHEY and CDR2 is SVGAGI in the germline V gene. V lost 6 bases to trimming and J lost 4 bases, with 17 bases between them. The length of the CDR3 is 15 residues. The CDR3: CASRNYRGSPDTQYF. DNA of the CDR3: TGTGCCAGCAGAAATTATAGGGGCTCTCCAGATACGCAGTATTTT.

V is TRBV6-6 and J is TRBJ1-1; D may be TRBD1 (6 bases). Deletions cut 7 bases from V and 8 bases from J, with 20 bases between. From germline, CDR1 is MNHNY and CDR2 SVGAGI (reference sequence). The CDR3 length is 14 residues. CDR3: CASTEPGWGTEAFF. In DNA, the CDR3 is TGTGCCAGCACCGAACCGGGTTGGGGGACAGAAGCTTTCTTT.

The V gene is TRBV2, the J gene TRBJ1-2; the D gene is possibly TRBD1 (5 bases). This CDR3 contains 14 residues. Germline CDR1 and CDR2: SNHLY and FYNNEI. The V end lost 6 bases, the J end lost 10 bases, and 21 bases lay between the germline ends. The CDR3 protein is CASSLDSSPSVYTF. CDR3 DNA: TGTGCCAGCAGCCTCGACAGTTCTCCGTCTGTCTACACCTTC. Full variable domain (missing parts from reference TRBV2 and TRBJ1-2): EPEVTQTPSHQVTQMGQEVILRCVPISNHLYFYWYRQILGQKVEFLVSFYNNEISEKSEIFDDQFSVERPDGSNFTLKIRSTKLEDSAMYFCASSLDSSPSVYTFGSGTRLTVV.

This clone came up a few times. V is TRBV4-1 and J is TRBJ1-3; the D is unclear. Trimming took 5 bases from V and 1 from J, leaving 15 bases between them. The CDR3 has 16 residues. Germline CDR1 and CDR2: MGHRA and YSYEKL. The CDR3 reads CASSSGPPRSGNTIYF. The CDR3 bases are TGCGCCAGCAGCTCAGGTCCCCCCAGGTCTGGAAACACCATATATTTT.

This clone came up once. The rearrangement uses TRBV6-2 or TRBV6-3 and TRBJ2-1; D is ambiguous. Germline lookup yields CDR1 MNHEY and CDR2 SVGEGT. There are 11 residues in the CDR3. Between the trimmed V and J ends, which lost 6 bases and 9 bases, there was a span of 9 bases. CDR3 loop: CASSRRREQFF. In nucleotides, the CDR3 is TGTGCCAGCAGCCGTCGTCGTGAGCAGTTCTTC.

This chain joins TRBV6-2 or TRBV6-3 and TRBJ1-2, with TRBD1 matching over 12 bases. The germline V gene encodes CDR1 MNHEY and CDR2 SVGEGT. V was clipped by 6 bases and J by 3 bases; unmatched bases: 8. This CDR3 spans 16 amino acids. CDR3 in amino acids: CASSPPGQGAYYGYTF. The CDR3 bases are TGTGCCAGCAGCCCTCCGGGACAGGGGGCCTACTATGGCTACACCTTC.